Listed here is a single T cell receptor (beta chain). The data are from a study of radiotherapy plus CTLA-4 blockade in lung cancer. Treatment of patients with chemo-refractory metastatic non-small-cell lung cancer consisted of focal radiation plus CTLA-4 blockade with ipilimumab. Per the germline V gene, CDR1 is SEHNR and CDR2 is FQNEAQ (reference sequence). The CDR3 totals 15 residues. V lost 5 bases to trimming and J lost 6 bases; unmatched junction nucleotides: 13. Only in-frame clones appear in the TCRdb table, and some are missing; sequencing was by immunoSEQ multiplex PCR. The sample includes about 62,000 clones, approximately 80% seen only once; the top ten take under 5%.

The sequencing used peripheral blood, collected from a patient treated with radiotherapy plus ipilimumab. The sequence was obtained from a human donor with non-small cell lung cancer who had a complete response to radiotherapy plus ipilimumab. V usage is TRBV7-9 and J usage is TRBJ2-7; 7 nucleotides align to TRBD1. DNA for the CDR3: TGTGCCAGCAGCCCAGGAACTAAGGGGGCGAGCGAGCAGTACTTC. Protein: CASSPGTKGASEQYF.